The source of this T cell receptor (beta chain) is a study of T cells in Graves' hyperthyroidism and ophthalmopathy. Ten or more counts support this clonotype. Its antigen is as yet unknown. The TCR beta CDR3 regions underwent amplification using RNA transcripts as the source. First-round RT-PCR with HTBI primers amplified the TCR CDR3 region. MiXCR was run by TCRdb on the multiplex PCR reads, yielding one entry per CDR3 protein. Here the sample spans about 520,000 distinct CDR3 sequences, about 24% being singletons. Study-wide results and caveats: Most thyroid clonotypes with frequency above 0.001 were detected in blood.

V was trimmed by 9 bases and J by 5 bases, leaving 11 bases between them. There are 11 residues in the CDR3. Germline V gives CDR1 MNHEY, CDR2 SVGAGI. The sequenced material came from blood. V usage is TRBV6-5 and J usage is TRBJ2-7; D possibly matches TRBD1 or TRBD2 (5 bases each). This receptor was identified in a woman aged 25 to 45 with Graves' ophthalmopathy. This CDR3 is CASNWGNEQYF. In DNA, the CDR3 is TGTGCCAGTAACTGGGGGAACGAGCAGTACTTC.